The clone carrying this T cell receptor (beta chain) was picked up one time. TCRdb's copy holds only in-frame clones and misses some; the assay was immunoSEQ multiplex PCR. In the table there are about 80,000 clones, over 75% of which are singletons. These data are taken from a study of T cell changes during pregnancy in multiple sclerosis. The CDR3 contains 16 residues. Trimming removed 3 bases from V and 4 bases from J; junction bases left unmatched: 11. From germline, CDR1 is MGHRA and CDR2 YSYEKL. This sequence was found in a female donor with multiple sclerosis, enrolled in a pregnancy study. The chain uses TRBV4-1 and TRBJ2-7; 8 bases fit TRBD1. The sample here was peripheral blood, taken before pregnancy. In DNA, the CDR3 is TGCGCCAGCAGCCATGGGTCGGACAGGGTCTTTTACGAGCAGTACTTC. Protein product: CASSHGSDRVFYEQYF.